A single sample is the source of the 26 T cell receptor beta chains below, sequenced in a study of cytomegalovirus exposure and HLA in healthy donors. Vbeta (60) and Jbeta (13) primers were used in the PCR. Method: immunoSEQ multiplex PCR; TCRdb's copy keeps in-frame clones and lacks some. The sample carries fewer than 200,000 clones, about 83% recorded once. The source material was PBMCs. These receptors came from a man in his forties in good health and CMV-seropositive.

The chain carries TRBV11-2 and TRBJ2-3, with D possibly being TRBD2 (6 bases). CDR3 length: 15 amino acids. Germline values: CDR1 SGHAT, CDR2 FQNNGV. V lost 0 bases and J lost 5, with 12 bases in between. For the CDR3, the DNA is TGTGCCAGCAGCTTAGATTTCCAGGGAGGAGATACGCAGTATTTT. It encodes CASSLDFQGGDTQYF.

This CDR3 reads CASSLSGSQETQYF. DNA of the CDR3: TGTGCCAGCTCCCTCTCCGGGTCCCAAGAGACCCAGTACTTC. The chain employs TRBV6-5 and TRBJ2-5; no definite D call. The CDR3 has 14 residues. CDR1 and CDR2 from the germline V gene are MNHEY and SVGAGI. The V end was cut by 8 bases, the J end by 1 base, with 14 bases between.

The chain is built from TRBV9 and TRBJ1-4; 8 nucleotides line up with TRBD1. CDR1 is SGDLS, CDR2 YYNGEE, per germline. This CDR3 contains 15 residues. The V and J ends lost 0 bases and 8 bases, in that order; junction bases with no gene match: 6. The CDR3 DNA sequence: TGTGCCAGCAGCGTAGCAGGACAGGGAGGGGAAAAACTGTTTTTT. Translation gives CASSVAGQGGEKLFF.

This rearrangement joins TRBV18 to TRBJ2-3; 10 bases align to TRBD1. Germline CDR1 is KGHSH and CDR2 is LQKENI. The CDR3 is made up of 16 amino acids. Trimming took 1 base from V and 1 from J; bases not matched to a gene: 2. The CDR3 DNA follows: TGTGCCAGCTCACCACTGGGGACAGGGGGCACAGATACGCAGTATTTT. Amino acid sequence: CASSPLGTGGTDTQYF.

The chain joins TRBV18 to TRBJ1-2; 8 nucleotides agree with TRBD1. Germline-derived CDR1 and CDR2 are KGHSH and LQKENI. CDR3 length: 16 amino acids. With V trimmed by 2 bases and J by 4 bases, 9 bases remained unmatched. The CDR3 sequence is CASSPNQGARVYGYTF. CDR3 nucleotides: TGTGCCAGCTCACCAAATCAGGGGGCTCGGGTCTATGGCTACACCTTC.

This chain connects TRBV2 to TRBJ2-7; TRBD1 matches 9 bases. Germline-derived CDR1 and CDR2 are SNHLY and FYNNEI. J was trimmed by 7 bases and V by 5 bases; bases with no gene match: 12. This CDR3 region has 15 residues. As DNA, the CDR3 is TGTGCCAGCAGTACCCGGGACAGGGTGGCGTGGGAGCAGTACTTC. This sequence encodes CASSTRDRVAWEQYF.

With respect to this clone: This sample also contains other DNA sequences that code for the same CDR3. The chain joins TRBV30 to TRBJ1-3; the D is unclear. This CDR3 is built from 12 residues. Germline V gene sequence: CDR1 GTSNPN, CDR2 SVGIG (reference sequence). V lost 3 bases to trimming and J lost 4 bases, with 7 bases between them. CDR3 loop: CAWSAGGNTIYF. The CDR3 DNA reads as TGTGCCTGGAGCGCGGGAGGAAACACCATATATTTT.

This clone was found a few times. V gene TRBV14 combines with J gene TRBJ2-3; TRBD2 is a possible D gene (5 bases). Trimming removed 0 bases from V and 2 bases from J, with 15 bases in between. The germline V gene has CDR1 SGHDN and CDR2 FVKESK. The CDR3 runs to 17 residues. CDR3 protein: CASSQEDLYQTTDTQYF. Written as DNA, the CDR3 is TGTGCCAGCAGCCAAGAGGACTTGTACCAAACCACAGATACGCAGTATTTT.

V usage is TRBV25-1 and J usage is TRBJ1-2; D perhaps matches TRBD1 (5 bases). The CDR3 totals 15 residues. Trimming shortened V by 2 bases and J by 2 bases, and 12 bases separated the two germline ends. Germline V CDR1 and CDR2: MGHDK, SYGVNS. The DNA of the CDR3 is TGTGCCAGCAGTGAAAGCCCGGGGGGGAACTATGGCTACACCTTC. Amino acids: CASSESPGGNYGYTF.

The chain uses TRBV29-1 and TRBJ2-7; 8 bases are a match to TRBD2. V lost 6 bases, J lost 6 bases, and 7 bases stayed unmatched. Germline CDR1 is SQVTM and CDR2 is ANQGSEA. This CDR3 has 12 residues. This CDR3 is CSVDGGGAEQYF. The CDR3 bases are TGCAGCGTGGACGGGGGGGGCGCCGAGCAGTACTTC.

This clone is a singleton in its sample. The chain recombines TRBV25-1 with TRBJ1-5; D call uncertain. Germline V lookup: CDR1 MGHDK, CDR2 SYGVNS. V shed 1 base and J shed 5 bases, with 6 bases lying between them. There are 13 residues in the CDR3. The CDR3 region is CASSELGDQPQHF. In DNA form, the CDR3 reads TGTGCCAGCAGTGAATTAGGAGATCAGCCCCAGCATTTT.

The chain has TRBV19 and TRBJ2-3; 7 bases are a match to TRBD2. The germline gives CDR1 LNHDA, CDR2 SQIVND (reference sequence). The CDR3 has 15 amino acids. V trimming: 1 base; J trimming: 3 bases; junction bases outside the gene matches: 4. CDR3 loop: CASSIAREVTDTQYF. The CDR3 DNA reads TGTGCCAGTAGTATAGCTCGGGAGGTAACAGATACGCAGTATTTT.

The chain employs TRBV7-9 and TRBJ2-7; no clear D gene. Trimming removed 4 bases from V and 3 bases from J, with 4 bases in between. The CDR3 runs 11 residues. The germline V gene has CDR1 SEHNR and CDR2 FQNEAQ (reference sequence). The CDR3 sequence: CASSSFYEQYF. CDR3 nucleotides: TGTGCCAGCAGCTCATTCTACGAGCAGTACTTC.

The J gene is TRBJ2-3, the V gene TRBV19; 8 bases fit TRBD1. The CDR3 is made up of 14 amino acids. After removal of 10 bases from V and 0 bases from J, the junction contained 6 bases not matched to a gene. Germline V gene sequence: CDR1 LNHDA, CDR2 SQIVND (reference sequence). The CDR3 protein is CATGQGASTDTQYF. The CDR3 DNA sequence: TGTGCCACCGGACAGGGTGCAAGCACAGATACGCAGTATTTT.

V gene TRBV27 combines with J gene TRBJ1-4, with D maybe TRBD1 (5 bases). The germline V gene encodes CDR1 MNHEY and CDR2 SMNVEV (reference sequence). V was clipped by 3 bases and J by 4 bases, with 18 bases between them. This CDR3 is 17 amino acids long. DNA for the CDR3: TGTGCCAGCAGTTTTGTGACAGTTCCTCCCTTTAATGAAAAACTGTTTTTT. Encoded protein: CASSFVTVPPFNEKLFF.

This clone appeared once. The V call is TRBV7-8, the J call TRBJ2-2, with a weak D call TRBD1 (6 bases). This CDR3 has 15 amino acids. V lost 2 bases and J lost 0, with 7 bases in between. CDR1 and CDR2 (germline): SGHVS, FQNEAQ. CDR3: CASSLRDTNTGELFF. For the CDR3, the DNA is TGTGCCAGCAGCTTAAGGGACACGAACACCGGGGAGCTGTTTTTT.

V and J are TRBV5-1 and TRBJ1-1; D gene unclear. The V and J ends lost 1 base and 1 base respectively, with 5 bases between them. In germline, CDR1 is SGHRS, CDR2 YFSETQ. CDR3 length: 13 residues. The CDR3 sequence: CASSLHGNTEAFF. Here the CDR3 DNA reads TGCGCCAGCAGCTTGCACGGGAACACTGAAGCTTTCTTT.

The V and J genes are TRBV19 and TRBJ1-5; 12 nucleotides agree with TRBD1. Germline CDR1 LNHDA, CDR2 SQIVND (reference sequence). The CDR3 runs to 17 residues. The trim removed 7 bases at V and 5 bases at J, leaving 12 bases unmatched. In DNA, the CDR3 is TGTGCCAGTAACACCCAAGCGGGACAGGGGGCTTATCAGCCCCAGCATTTT. Translation: CASNTQAGQGAYQPQHF.

V is TRBV10-2 and J is TRBJ2-7, with TRBD2 matching over 13 bases. After removal of 7 bases from V and 6 bases from J, the junction contained 6 bases not matched to a gene. Germline V lookup: CDR1 WSHSY, CDR2 SAAADI. The CDR3 runs to 14 residues. The CDR3 DNA follows: TGCGCCAGCAATGGACTAGCGGGAGCTCCCGAGCAGTACTTC. Encoded protein: CASNGLAGAPEQYF.

V usage is TRBV18 and J usage is TRBJ1-2; 7 positions match TRBD1. Germline CDR1 and CDR2: KGHSH and LQKENI. V lost 8 bases, J lost 6 bases, and 9 bases stayed unmatched. This CDR3 has 13 amino acids. In nucleotides, the CDR3 is TGTGCCAGCACCCCAGGGGACAGACATGGCTACACCTTC. This gives the protein CASTPGDRHGYTF.

J is TRBJ2-5 and V is TRBV5-1; 10 nucleotides agree with TRBD2. V was clipped by 6 bases and J by 4 bases; unmatched bases: 9. This CDR3 has 15 residues. Looked up from germline, CDR1 is SGHRS and CDR2 is YFSETQ. CDR3 nucleotides: TGCGCCAGCAATATAGCGGGAGGAAGGACAGAGACCCAGTACTTC. As protein: CASNIAGGRTETQYF.

The genes are TRBV28 and TRBJ1-2, with 7 bases fitting TRBD1. Per germline, CDR1 MDHEN and CDR2 SYDVKM. V was clipped by 6 bases and J by 10 bases; unmatched bases: 2. The CDR3 spans 10 residues. The CDR3 loop is CASRRGHYTF. In nucleotides, the CDR3 is TGTGCCAGCAGGAGGGGGCACTACACCTTC.

This clone was counted once. This chain joins TRBV6-1 and TRBJ1-1, with a tentative D call TRBD1 (6 bases). The germline V gene encodes CDR1 MNHNS and CDR2 SASEGT. There are 11 residues in the CDR3. CDR3 bases: TGTGTTTCCAGGGGGAACACTGAAGCTTTCTTT. Translation: CVSRGNTEAFF.

The J gene is TRBJ1-1, the V gene TRBV9, with D maybe TRBD1 (5 bases). V was pared by 0 bases and J by 5 bases, with 14 bases between. Germline V lookup: CDR1 SGDLS, CDR2 YYNGEE. This CDR3 spans 15 amino acids. For the CDR3, the DNA is TGTGCCAGCAGCGTAGGTACGGGGGGATCAACTGAAGCTTTCTTT. The encoded protein is CASSVGTGGSTEAFF.

V gene TRBV10-2 combines with J gene TRBJ2-5; tentatively, D is TRBD2 (5 bases). The J call may be incorrect, as the DNA end agrees better with TRBJ2-7. Per the germline V gene, CDR1 is WSHSY and CDR2 is SAAADI. The length of the CDR3 is 13 residues. The CDR3: CASIGLNRYEQYF. In nucleotides, the CDR3 is TGCGCCAGCATCGGACTGAACCGCTACGAGCAGTACTTC.

The V and J genes are TRBV15 and TRBJ2-6; D is possibly TRBD1 (6 bases). Trimming removed 3 bases at V and 2 bases at J, with 14 bases between. Germline CDR1 and CDR2: LNHNV and YYDKDF (reference sequence). CDR3 length equals 17 residues. The DNA of the CDR3 is TGTGCCACCAGCAGGGACAGAAAACTCACTGGGGCCAACGTCCTGACTTTC. This translates into CATSRDRKLTGANVLTF.